This entry lists 19 T cell receptor beta chains sequenced from one sample in a study of blood T cell repertoires in COVID-19 (dated by TCRdb to the early 2020s). Libraries came from the immunoSEQ multiplex PCR assay. TCRdb took this table from immuneACCESS and kept in-frame rearrangements with V and J called. Such tables lack part of the clones; where checked against another copy, unresolved V genes explain under half of the gap, and the rest is unexplained. This sample holds under 250,000 clones; 85% to 90% were observed only once. Under 1.5% of the sample rests with the top ten. Sequencing input: peripheral blood. The receptors were sampled from a man of 80 years or more with acute or convalescent COVID-19.

The chain combines TRBV5-1 with TRBJ2-5; D is perhaps TRBD1 (7 bases). Germline CDR1 and CDR2: SGHRS and YFSETQ. V was trimmed by 4 bases and J by 4 bases, leaving 11 bases between them. This CDR3 region has 13 residues. The CDR3 region has the DNA TGCGCCAGCAGCGGGCAGGGGGGAGAGACCCAGTACTTC. Protein product: CASSGQGGETQYF.

The J gene is TRBJ1-6, the V gene TRBV19, with 9 nucleotides matching TRBD1. J gave up 11 bases and V 3 bases, and 14 bases lay outside the gene matches. CDR1 and CDR2 (germline): LNHDA, SQIVND (reference sequence). The CDR3 length is 17 residues. The CDR3 spells CASSIPPGQGGGPPLHF. CDR3 sequence (DNA): TGTGCCAGTAGTATTCCACCGGGACAGGGAGGAGGGCCACCCCTCCACTTT.

V and J are TRBV5-1 and TRBJ1-1, with D possibly matching TRBD1 (6 bases). This CDR3 region has 14 residues. Trimming shortened V by 3 bases and J by 1 base, and 10 bases separated the two germline ends. Germline V gives CDR1 SGHRS, CDR2 YFSETQ. CDR3 residues: CASSSGHQNTEAFF. Written as DNA, the CDR3 is TGCGCCAGCAGCTCGGGACACCAGAACACTGAAGCTTTCTTT.

The chain carries TRBV5-1 and TRBJ1-1; no reliable D call. The germline gives CDR1 SGHRS, CDR2 YFSETQ. V lost 6 bases and J 0 bases, leaving 12 bases between the germline ends. The CDR3 consists of 14 residues. The DNA for the CDR3 is TGCGCCAGCAACGATGGGCAGATGAACACTGAAGCTTTCTTT. Its protein product is CASNDGQMNTEAFF.

The chain uses TRBV6-5 and TRBJ1-2, with D possibly TRBD1 on 6 matching bases. Trimming took off 6 bases at V and 4 bases at J, with 18 bases between the two ends. The germline CDR1 and CDR2 sequences are MNHEY and SVGAGI. The CDR3 is made up of 15 amino acids. This CDR3 is CASSTPRDTPYGYTF. CDR3 DNA: TGTGCCAGCAGCACCCCCCGGGACACACCCTATGGCTACACCTTC.

The chain recombines TRBV6-5 with TRBJ1-1, with TRBD1 identical over 7 bases. Germline V gene sequence: CDR1 MNHEY, CDR2 SVGAGI. The ends lost 0 bases at V and 11 bases at J; junction bases unmatched: 6. This CDR3 is 13 amino acids long. The CDR3 nucleotides are TGTGCCAGCAGTTACTCCCAACAGGGGCGGGCTTTCTTT. It translates to CASSYSQQGRAFF.

In its sample, this clone was seen once. The chain has TRBV14 and TRBJ1-1; a possible D gene is TRBD1 (5 bases). Looked up from germline, CDR1 is SGHDN and CDR2 is FVKESK. Trimming pared 6 bases from V and 5 bases from J, leaving 13 bases between. This CDR3 is built from 13 residues. Written as DNA, the CDR3 is TGTGCCAGCAGAAGGTACAGGATGACTGAAGCTTTCTTT. Amino acid sequence: CASRRYRMTEAFF.

This chain joins TRBV11-2 and TRBJ2-7, with 10 positions matching TRBD1. From germline, CDR1 is SGHAT and CDR2 FQNNGV. After removal of 5 bases from V and 7 bases from J, the junction contained 8 bases not matched to a gene. The CDR3 is made up of 14 amino acids. The CDR3 bases are TGTGCCAGCAGCGAAAGACAGGGGGCGCTTGAGCAGTACTTC. Amino acid sequence: CASSERQGALEQYF.

The rearrangement joins TRBV7-2 to TRBJ1-3; no reliable D call. The germline gives CDR1 SGHTA, CDR2 FQGNSA. CDR3 length: 15 amino acids. Trimming pared 3 bases from V and 4 bases from J, leaving 13 bases between. This CDR3 reads CASSLDAGIGNTIYF. CDR3 bases: TGTGCCAGCAGCTTGGATGCGGGGATAGGAAACACCATATATTTT.

This chain joins TRBV6-5 and TRBJ1-4; the D is unclear. The CDR3 is 15 residues long. The germline V gene encodes CDR1 MNHEY and CDR2 SVGAGI. The ends were cut back, 6 bases at V and 3 bases at J, with 14 bases in the middle. CDR3 nucleotide sequence: TGTGCCAGCAGCGTCGTCGAGTTTTCTAATGAAAAACTGTTTTTT. Translation gives CASSVVEFSNEKLFF.

This clone was seen a single time. V is TRBV7-8 and J is TRBJ2-7; 8 bases fit TRBD2. Per germline, CDR1 SGHVS and CDR2 FQNEAQ. The CDR3 consists of 20 residues. V gave up 5 bases and J gave up 3 bases; unmatched junction bases: 24. The CDR3 protein is CASSLRVGIREGPKIYEQYF. The DNA of the CDR3 is TGTGCCAGCAGCCTAAGGGTGGGGATCCGGGAGGGCCCGAAAATCTACGAGCAGTACTTC.

The genes are TRBV19 and TRBJ1-1, with no clear D. Trimming pared 7 bases from V and 0 bases from J, leaving 15 bases between. This CDR3 has 15 residues. The germline V gene encodes CDR1 LNHDA and CDR2 SQIVND (reference sequence). CDR3 protein: CASTMRATLNTEAFF. In DNA form, the CDR3 reads TGTGCCAGTACCATGCGGGCCACCTTGAACACTGAAGCTTTCTTT.

The chain combines TRBV7-2 with TRBJ1-5; 8 bases match TRBD1. Trimming at V came to 5 bases and at J to 3 bases, leaving 9 bases not matched to a gene. Germline lookup yields CDR1 SGHTA and CDR2 FQGNSA. The CDR3 runs to 16 residues. The CDR3 loop reads CASSRDRQRPNQPQHF. CDR3 DNA sequence: TGTGCCAGCAGCCGGGACAGGCAGAGGCCCAATCAGCCCCAGCATTTT.

The chain has TRBV18 and TRBJ1-2, with no clear D. This CDR3 contains 13 residues. Germline CDR1 and CDR2: KGHSH and LQKENI. V was clipped by 2 bases and J by 6 bases, with 10 bases between them. The CDR3 DNA reads TGTGCCAGCTCACCAGAGGGAGGGAATGGCTACACCTTC. Its translation is CASSPEGGNGYTF.

The rearrangement joins TRBV6-1 to TRBJ1-4, with D perhaps TRBD1 (6 bases). This CDR3 is built from 15 residues. V was shortened by 2 bases and J by 7 bases, with 14 bases between the two germline ends. Germline V gene data show CDR1 as MNHNS and CDR2 as SASEGT. The CDR3 protein is CASSETTGFGEKLFF. The CDR3 region has the DNA TGTGCCAGCAGTGAAACAACAGGGTTTGGTGAAAAACTGTTTTTT.

The V call is TRBV29-1, the J call TRBJ2-2, with D tentatively TRBD2 (6 bases). Trimming pared 1 base from V and 0 bases from J, leaving 12 bases between. CDR1 and CDR2 (germline): SQVTM, ANQGSEA. The CDR3 totals 16 residues. This CDR3 is CSVEVPGRSNTGELFF. The DNA of the CDR3 is TGCAGCGTTGAAGTCCCAGGGAGGTCGAACACCGGGGAGCTGTTTTTT.

The chain uses TRBV10-3 and TRBJ1-1, with 9 bases aligning to TRBD1. Trimming cost V 2 bases and J 5 bases; bases outside gene matches: 3. CDR1 ENHRY and CDR2 SYGVKD come from the germline V gene. The length of the CDR3 is 14 residues. CDR3 in amino acids: CAISEGDRETEAFF. CDR3 sequence (DNA): TGTGCCATCAGTGAGGGGGACAGGGAAACTGAAGCTTTCTTT.

This chain links TRBV29-1 with TRBJ2-5; possibly TRBD2 for D (6 bases). CDR3 length: 14 residues. The germline V gene has CDR1 SQVTM and CDR2 ANQGSEA. Trimming took 2 bases from V and 6 from J, leaving 16 bases between them. The CDR3 coding sequence is TGCAGCGTTGAAAAGCGGGTGGGCGAGAAGACCCAGTACTTC. Amino acids: CSVEKRVGEKTQYF.

V usage is TRBV7-9 and J usage is TRBJ2-5, with a weak D call TRBD1 (6 bases). Between the trimmed V and J ends, which lost 5 bases and 2 bases, there was a span of 12 bases. The CDR3 spans 14 residues. Germline V lookup: CDR1 SEHNR, CDR2 FQNEAQ (reference sequence). The CDR3 reads CASSPGQLQETQYF. The CDR3 coding sequence is TGTGCCAGCAGCCCGGGACAACTACAAGAGACCCAGTACTTC.